This T cell receptor (beta chain) was sequenced in a study of Ad26.COV2.S vaccination and SARS-CoV-2 variants. Looking at the study overall: The donor belonged to the COV1001 Ad26.COV2.S trial arm. Ad26.COV2.S shots went into the muscle once or twice, 56 days apart.

The CDR3 contains 18 residues. With 5 bases clipped from V and 6 bases from J, the junction kept 18 bases outside the gene matches. The germline V gene has CDR1 MNHEY and CDR2 SVGEGT. TCRdb keeps only in-frame clones here, not all; method: immunoSEQ multiplex PCR. The repertoire includes roughly 680,000 clones, 89% of them detected once, and around 1.4% sits in the top ten. For this clone: Antigen unknown.

Treatment in this sample: approximately 18 received Ad26.COV2.S at low or high dose, single or two shots; several received placebo; per-sample allocation not given. Day 63 after the first injection of vaccine or placebo was the sampling time. At a Boston site, the person donating was an adult of 18-55 years. Regarding the study as a whole: Vaccine and placebo groups showed comparable non-spike TCR breadth.

This specimen was peripheral blood, taken in a trial of Ad26.COV2.S vaccine versus placebo. This chain uses TRBV6-2 or TRBV6-3 with TRBJ1-5; 8 bases are shared with TRBD1. This TCR was recovered from a person aged 18-60 years who received the Ad26.COV2.S COVID-19 vaccine or a placebo. The CDR3 DNA reads as TGTGCCAGCAGTCGCACTCCCCTCATGACAGGGGTGGGTCAGCCCCAGCATTTT. Translated: CASSRTPLMTGVGQPQHF.